This T cell receptor beta chain was retrieved from a study of response to subunit inactivated influenza vaccine. The V gene lost 4 bases and the J gene lost 0 bases, with 9 bases spanning the gap. Germline assignment: CDR1 MGHRA and CDR2 YSYEKL. This CDR3 is 15 amino acids long. TCRdb re-called the RT-PCR reads with MiXCR, one entry per CDR3 protein. The sample holds approximately 530,000 distinct CDR3 sequences, approximately 7.2% seen once. Points from the study as a whole: The authors offered the suggestion that each seasonal influenza vaccination recruits few new T cells.

A word on this clonotype: Its cognate antigen is unknown.

This receptor was taken from a man between 50 and 70 years old who received an inactivated influenza vaccine. This rearrangement joins TRBV4-1 to TRBJ1-4; tentatively, D is TRBD1 (6 bases). Sequencing used PBMCs from blood, obtained less than 30 months after vaccination. CDR3 DNA sequence: TGCGCCAGCAGCCTTGGGGGGCCAACTAATGAAAAACTGTTTTTT. Translating it yields CASSLGGPTNEKLFF.